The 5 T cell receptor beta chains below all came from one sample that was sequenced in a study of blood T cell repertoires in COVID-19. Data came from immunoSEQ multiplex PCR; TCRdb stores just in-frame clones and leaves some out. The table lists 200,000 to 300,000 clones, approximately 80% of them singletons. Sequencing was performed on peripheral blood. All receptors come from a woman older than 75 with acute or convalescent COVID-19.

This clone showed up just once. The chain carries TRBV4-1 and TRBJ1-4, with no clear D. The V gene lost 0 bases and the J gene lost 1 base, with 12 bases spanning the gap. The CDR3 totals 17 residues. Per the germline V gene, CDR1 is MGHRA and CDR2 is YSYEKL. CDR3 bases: TGCGCCAGCAGCCAAGAAGGGTACGGGATAACTAATGAAAAACTGTTTTTT. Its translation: CASSQEGYGITNEKLFF.

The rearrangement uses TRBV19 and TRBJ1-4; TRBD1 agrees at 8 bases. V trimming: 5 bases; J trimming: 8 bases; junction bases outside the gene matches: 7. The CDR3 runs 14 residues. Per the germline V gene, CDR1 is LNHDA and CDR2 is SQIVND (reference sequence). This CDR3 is CASSERQGREKLFF. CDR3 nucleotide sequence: TGTGCCAGTAGTGAGAGACAGGGGAGGGAAAAACTGTTTTTT.

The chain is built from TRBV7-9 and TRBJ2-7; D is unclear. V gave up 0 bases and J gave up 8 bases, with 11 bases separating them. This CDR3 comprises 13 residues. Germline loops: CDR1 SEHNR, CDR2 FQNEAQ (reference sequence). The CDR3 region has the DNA TGTGCCAGCAGCTTAGCCCCTGACTCGAAGCAGTACTTC. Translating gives CASSLAPDSKQYF.

The CDR3 coding sequence is TGTGCCAGCAGCCCCGGGACACATATCACAGATACGCAGTATTTT. This translates into CASSPGTHITDTQYF. The rearrangement uses TRBV7-3 and TRBJ2-3; TRBD1 might be the D (6 bases). Germline CDR1 reads SGHTA; CDR2 reads FQGTGA. Trimming took off 5 bases at V and 2 bases at J, with 14 bases between the two ends. The CDR3 extends over 15 amino acids.

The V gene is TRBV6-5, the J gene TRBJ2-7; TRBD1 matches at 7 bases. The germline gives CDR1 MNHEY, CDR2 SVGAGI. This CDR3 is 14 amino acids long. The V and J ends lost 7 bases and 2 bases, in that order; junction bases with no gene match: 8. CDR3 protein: CASTNNRGAYEQYF. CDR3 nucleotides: TGTGCCAGCACCAATAACAGGGGTGCCTACGAGCAGTACTTC.